Listed here are 32 T cell receptor beta chains from one sample, sequenced in a study of T-cell reconstitution after alpha-beta-depleted transplantation in children. Construction of the TCRbeta library involved unique molecular identifiers. Each CDR3 protein is one row after TCRdb ran MiXCR on the PCR reads. The sample gives a few hundred thousand distinct CDR3 sequences, 9.9% of which show up once; 10% is in the top ten. The starting material was PBMCs from the stem cell graft donor, obtained from the stem cell graft. The origin of the receptors is a human donor who donated a stem cell graft to a child with SCID.

This clonotype was counted a few times. The chain combines TRBV12-3 or TRBV12-4 with TRBJ2-3; 7 bases align to TRBD1. The CDR3 extends over 18 amino acids. The V and J ends lost 3 bases and 2 bases, in that order; junction bases with no gene match: 14. CDR3 sequence (DNA): TGTGCCAGCAGTTTCACCCTGAGACAGGGTTTAAACACAGATACGCAGTATTTT. It is translated as CASSFTLRQGLNTDTQYF.

This clonotype was counted only a few times. The chain links TRBV12-3 or TRBV12-4 to TRBJ1-2; the match to TRBD1 covers 7 bases. The J segment lost 6 bases and the V segment lost 5 bases, leaving 6 bases of the junction unmatched. CDR3 length: 13 residues. The CDR3 DNA reads as TGTGCCAGCAGTAAGACAGGGAGGGATGGCTACACCTTC. It specifies CASSKTGRDGYTF.

The chain links TRBV12-3 or TRBV12-4 to TRBJ2-3, with 11 bases identical to TRBD2. Trimming removed 6 bases from V and 5 bases from J; junction bases left unmatched: 4. The CDR3 has 14 residues. The CDR3 is CASSLTSGGDTQYF. CDR3 coding DNA: TGTGCCAGCAGCCTCACTAGCGGGGGAGATACGCAGTATTTT.

This clonotype was detected a few times. This chain uses TRBV18 with TRBJ2-7; no definite D call. V dropped 6 bases and J dropped 7 bases, with 16 bases sitting between them. This CDR3 spans 13 amino acids. Germline CDR1 and CDR2: KGHSH and LQKENI. The CDR3: CASSTTAPSEQYF. The DNA of the CDR3 is TGTGCCAGCTCGACCACAGCTCCCAGTGAGCAGTACTTC.

This clonotype was seen more than once but under ten times. CDR3 DNA sequence: TGTGCCAGCAGCCAAGAGGGGACTAGCGGGGCAGATACGCAGTATTTT. This gives the protein CASSQEGTSGADTQYF. The rearrangement links TRBV4-2 to TRBJ2-3; TRBD2 aligns across 13 bases. V lost 0 bases and J lost 4; bases outside the gene matches: 1. The CDR3 loop spans 16 amino acids. Germline CDR1 and CDR2: LGHNA and YNFKEQ.

The rearrangement joins TRBV12-3 or TRBV12-4 to TRBJ1-4; no definite D call. Trimming pared 1 base from V and 5 bases from J, leaving 14 bases between. This CDR3 region has 16 residues. In nucleotides, the CDR3 is TGTGCCAGCAGTTTAGAGCTGCAGGAAAGGAATGAAAAACTGTTTTTT. Amino acid sequence: CASSLELQERNEKLFF.

The genes are TRBV12-3 or TRBV12-4 and TRBJ1-5, with D maybe TRBD1 (5 bases). The CDR3 consists of 17 residues. Trimming took 1 base from V and 4 from J, leaving 17 bases between them. CDR3 amino acids: CASSLEAVTEDNQPQHF. CDR3 DNA sequence: TGTGCCAGCAGTTTAGAAGCAGTGACAGAAGATAATCAGCCCCAGCATTTT.

This clonotype was seen more than once but under ten times. The rearrangement uses TRBV7-9 and TRBJ1-2, with no clear D. Trimming removed 3 bases at V and 6 bases at J, with 20 bases between. CDR1 and CDR2 (germline): SEHNR, FQNEAQ (reference sequence). There are 16 residues in the CDR3. The CDR3 DNA follows: TGTGCCAGCAGCTTTACAGCCCCCGGGCCGACGGATGGCTACACCTTC. Translating it yields CASSFTAPGPTDGYTF.

This clonotype was picked up a small number of times. The chain has TRBV12-3 or TRBV12-4 and TRBJ2-7, with D unresolved. This CDR3 has 15 amino acids. V lost 5 bases to trimming and J lost 3 bases, with 17 bases between them. CDR3 in amino acids: CASSPRPSGGYEQYF. Here the CDR3 DNA reads TGTGCCAGCAGTCCTAGGCCCTCGGGCGGCTACGAGCAGTACTTC.

This clonotype was counted between two and nine times. The J gene is TRBJ2-2, the V gene TRBV3-1, with a weak D call TRBD1 (6 bases). V was shortened by 3 bases and J by 0 bases, with 29 bases between the two germline ends. In germline, CDR1 is LGHDT, CDR2 YNNKEL (reference sequence). The CDR3 is 22 amino acids. CDR3 region: CASSQDVTGEVEVQSNTGELFF. The CDR3 DNA reads as TGTGCCAGCAGCCAGGATGTGACAGGAGAAGTCGAGGTCCAATCGAACACCGGGGAGCTGTTTTTT.

This clonotype turned up a few times. This chain links TRBV29-1 with TRBJ2-1; D remains unclear. The CDR3 is 14 residues long. V was cut by 3 bases and J by 0 bases, with 9 bases left in between. Germline V gives CDR1 SQVTM, CDR2 ANQGSEA. DNA for the CDR3: TGCAGCGTTGACGGGCTAGGCTCCTACAATGAGCAGTTCTTC. Protein product: CSVDGLGSYNEQFF.

The sample holds a few counts of this clonotype. The rearrangement links TRBV7-8 to TRBJ2-3; 7 bases align to TRBD2. Trimming removed 5 bases from V and 2 bases from J; junction bases left unmatched: 10. CDR1 is SGHVS, CDR2 FQNEAQ, per germline. The CDR3 consists of 16 residues. CDR3 region: CASSTSGTTYTDTQYF. In DNA form, the CDR3 reads TGTGCCAGCAGCACCTCCGGGACTACTTACACAGATACGCAGTATTTT.

This chain links TRBV3-1 with TRBJ1-1; 9 bases fit TRBD1. The CDR3 sequence is 12 residues long. V lost 6 bases and J lost 8; bases outside the gene matches: 4. In germline, CDR1 is LGHDT, CDR2 YNNKEL (reference sequence). CDR3 residues: CASRGDRDEAFF. DNA for the CDR3: TGTGCCAGCAGGGGGGACAGGGACGAAGCTTTCTTT.

The rearrangement joins TRBV20-1 to TRBJ1-5; no definite D call. CDR3 length: 13 residues. The germline V and J ends were trimmed by 2 bases and 5 bases, with 10 bases remaining between them. CDR1 and CDR2 (germline): DFQATT, SNEGSKA (reference sequence). CDR3 nucleotide sequence: TGCAGTGCTAGAAGCCAGGCCGATCAGCCCCAGCATTTT. The encoded protein is CSARSQADQPQHF.

This clonotype was seen a few times. The rearrangement links TRBV19 to TRBJ2-7, with D possibly being TRBD2 (6 bases). Trimming left V 6 bases short and J 3 bases short, with 15 bases between. The germline V gene encodes CDR1 LNHDA and CDR2 SQIVND (reference sequence). This CDR3 is 14 amino acids long. The CDR3: CASRRGGGDYEQYF. DNA of the CDR3: TGTGCCAGTAGGCGGGGTGGCGGGGACTACGAGCAGTACTTC.

This clonotype showed up just a few times. Written as DNA, the CDR3 is TGTGCCAGTAGTAAGCGGGGGGGCACAGATACGCAGTATTTT. Translating it yields CASSKRGGTDTQYF. The chain employs TRBV19 and TRBJ2-3, with 9 bases matching TRBD2. The germline gives CDR1 LNHDA, CDR2 SQIVND (reference sequence). With 4 bases clipped from V and 1 base from J, the junction kept 0 bases outside the gene matches. CDR3 size: 14 residues. The variable domain in full, completed from reference TRBV19 and TRBJ2-3, reads DGGITQSPKYLFRKEGQNVTLSCEQNLNHDAMYWYRQDPGQGLRLIYYSQIVNDFQKGDIAEGYSVSREKKESFPLTVTSAQKNPTAFYLCASSKRGGTDTQYFGPGTRLTVL.

The chain employs TRBV20-1 and TRBJ2-7; 14 nucleotides match TRBD2. Per the germline V gene, CDR1 is DFQATT and CDR2 is SNEGSKA (reference sequence). The CDR3 consists of 15 residues. J was trimmed by 4 bases and V by 3 bases; bases with no gene match: 5. CDR3 sequence: CSARDGTSGGYEQYF. Here the CDR3 DNA reads TGCAGTGCTAGGGATGGGACTAGCGGGGGTTACGAGCAGTACTTC.

This clonotype was observed at least ten times. Mismatch with germline at one junction end may stem from a read error. V usage is TRBV7-7 and J usage is TRBJ2-5; a possible D gene is TRBD2 (6 bases). The CDR3 contains 15 residues. The germline CDR1 and CDR2 sequences are SSHAT and FNYEAQ (reference sequence). The CDR3 protein is CASSPRDSTRETQYF. In DNA, the CDR3 is TGTGCTAGCAGCCCTCGGGACTCCACGAGAGAGACCCAGTACTTC.

This clonotype was observed a handful of times. The chain combines TRBV5-6 with TRBJ2-4; D gene unclear. V was shortened by 0 bases and J by 12 bases, with 13 bases between the two germline ends. The CDR3 totals 13 residues. Looked up from germline, CDR1 is SGHDT and CDR2 is YYEEEE. The CDR3 loop reads CASSLAQSRTQYF. CDR3 DNA: TGTGCCAGCAGCTTGGCGCAGAGCCGGACTCAGTACTTC. Drawing the rest from reference TRBV5-6 and TRBJ2-4, the complete variable domain is DAGVTQSPTHLIKTRGQQVTLRCSPKSGHDTVSWYQQALGQGPQFIFQYYEEEERQRGNFPDRFSGHQFPNYSSELNVNALLLGDSALYLCASSLAQSRTQYFGAGTRLSVL.

This chain uses TRBV7-2 with TRBJ2-1; D is perhaps TRBD2 (7 bases). The CDR3 is made up of 15 amino acids. Trimming took off 1 base at V and 6 bases at J, with 13 bases between the two ends. Germline loops: CDR1 SGHTA, CDR2 FQGNSA. The CDR3 reads CASSLERGGFNEQFF. The CDR3, as DNA: TGTGCCAGCAGCTTAGAGAGGGGGGGCTTCAATGAGCAGTTCTTC.

The V gene is TRBV11-2, the J gene TRBJ2-5; 14 nucleotides align to TRBD2. With V trimmed by 1 base and J by 4 bases, 14 bases remained unmatched. The CDR3 spans 20 residues. Germline CDR1 SGHAT, CDR2 FQNNGV. CDR3 in amino acids: CASSLGTSGGTGHPRETQYF. In nucleotides, the CDR3 is TGTGCCAGCAGCTTAGGGACTAGCGGGGGGACCGGACATCCTCGAGAGACCCAGTACTTC.

The rearrangement uses TRBV14 and TRBJ2-5, with no clear D. The CDR3 is 15 residues long. Trimming took 0 bases from V and 2 from J, leaving 10 bases between them. Germline assignment: CDR1 SGHDN and CDR2 FVKESK. Here the CDR3 reads CASSQEVRAQETQYF. Here the CDR3 DNA reads TGTGCCAGCAGCCAAGAAGTCCGGGCGCAAGAGACCCAGTACTTC.

This clonotype has a handful of counts. The rearrangement joins TRBV7-2 to TRBJ2-5, with 10 positions matching TRBD2. This CDR3 contains 17 residues. Germline CDR1 and CDR2: SGHTA and FQGNSA. The junction had 13 bases not matched to a gene; V was cut back by 2 bases and J by 7 bases. CDR3 in DNA: TGTGCCAGCAGCTTACAGCGGGGGGGCAGGGTCCTGGGGACCCAGTACTTC. Translating it yields CASSLQRGGRVLGTQYF.

This clonotype was seen ten or more times. The CDR3 DNA reads as TGTGCCAGCAGGGAATTCAACATTCAGTACTTC. The encoded protein is CASREFNIQYF. The chain carries TRBV2 and TRBJ2-4; D not resolved. Germline V gene data show CDR1 as SNHLY and CDR2 as FYNNEI. The CDR3 covers 11 residues. V lost 6 bases and J 7 bases, leaving 7 bases between the germline ends.

The table lists this clonotype with a few counts. This chain connects TRBV12-3 or TRBV12-4 to TRBJ1-2; D uncertain. CDR3 length: 14 residues. V gave up 3 bases and J gave up 8 bases, with 16 bases separating them. This chain's CDR3 is CASSFLTEVEGYTF. The CDR3 DNA sequence: TGTGCCAGCAGTTTCTTGACCGAGGTAGAGGGCTACACCTTC.

This clonotype was observed many times. This chain uses TRBV12-3 or TRBV12-4 with TRBJ2-2, with a tentative D call TRBD2 (5 bases). The CDR3 runs to 17 residues. The V gene lost 4 bases and the J gene lost 5 bases, with 20 bases spanning the gap. CDR3 loop: CASSYQRGPLRTGELFF. As DNA, the CDR3 is TGTGCCAGCAGTTACCAACGAGGGCCTCTAAGGACCGGGGAGCTGTTTTTT.

J is TRBJ1-2 and V is TRBV7-9; no definite D call. This CDR3 is built from 12 residues. Germline-derived CDR1 and CDR2 are SEHNR and FQNEAQ (reference sequence). Trimming removed 5 bases at V and 8 bases at J, with 12 bases between. The CDR3 here is CASSAGVTGYTF. The CDR3 coding sequence is TGTGCCAGCAGCGCCGGGGTCACCGGCTACACCTTC.

The rearrangement links TRBV7-9 to TRBJ2-3, with 7 positions matching TRBD1. J was trimmed by 1 base and V by 5 bases; bases with no gene match: 9. The CDR3 runs to 16 residues. In germline, CDR1 is SEHNR, CDR2 FQNEAQ (reference sequence). The CDR3 nucleotides are TGTGCCAGCAGCCCATGGGACAGTCGGGGCACAGATACGCAGTATTTT. Translated: CASSPWDSRGTDTQYF.

The chain links TRBV7-9 to TRBJ2-7, with 7 positions matching TRBD1. With 1 base clipped from V and 3 bases from J, the junction kept 3 bases outside the gene matches. The CDR3 loop spans 14 amino acids. CDR1 SEHNR and CDR2 FQNEAQ come from the germline V gene (reference sequence). CDR3 coding DNA: TGTGCCAGCAGCTTAGGGGGACAGCGCTACGAGCAGTACTTC. This translates into CASSLGGQRYEQYF.

This clonotype was found a few times. This sequence joins TRBV7-2 and TRBJ2-1; 7 bases agree with TRBD1. This CDR3 region has 17 residues. The V gene's germline CDR1 is SGHTA and CDR2 FQGNSA. Losses at the gene ends were 0 bases for V and 8 bases for J; bases not matched to a gene: 13. The CDR3 region has the DNA TGTGCCAGCAGCTTAGCGGTAGGGGGCGCGTTTGTATATGAGCAGTTCTTC. Amino acid sequence: CASSLAVGGAFVYEQFF.

The chain employs TRBV5-1 and TRBJ2-1, with a weak D call TRBD1 (6 bases). This CDR3 spans 17 amino acids. Trimming cost V 6 bases and J 0 bases, with 19 bases left between them. The germline CDR1 and CDR2 sequences are SGHRS and YFSETQ. Here the CDR3 DNA reads TGCGCCAGCACCCCCCCCCAAACAGGGAGCTCCTACAATGAGCAGTTCTTC. It encodes CASTPPQTGSSYNEQFF.

The chain is built from TRBV13 and TRBJ2-3; D is unresolved. CDR1 is PRHDT and CDR2 is FYEKMQ in the germline V gene (reference sequence). The CDR3 consists of 14 residues. V shed 5 bases and J shed 2 bases, with 11 bases lying between them. The CDR3 protein is CASSTNEDTDTQYF. In nucleotides, the CDR3 is TGTGCCAGCAGCACCAATGAAGACACAGATACGCAGTATTTT.